Presented here are 19 T cell receptor beta chains from one specimen sequenced in a study of control samples from healthy donors and cancer patients (dated by TCRdb to about 2020). The library came from the immunoSEQ multiplex PCR assay. TCRdb took over this immuneACCESS table, retaining in-frame rearrangements with V and J assigned. Such tables are incomplete; in checked studies, under half of the missing clones stem from an unresolved V gene, and the remainder is unexplained. The sample table contains roughly 63,000 clones; only one count was recorded for roughly 90% of them. The ten largest clones add up to 1.5% to 2% of the sample. The sample consisted of PBMCs. These receptors all stem from a man aged 35-49 years with colorectal cancer.

In this sample, this clone turned up once. J is TRBJ1-1 and V is TRBV18; TRBD1 matches at 9 bases. Per germline, CDR1 KGHSH and CDR2 LQKENI. This CDR3 is 15 amino acids long. V lost 4 bases to trimming and J lost 3 bases; unmatched junction nucleotides: 6. The CDR3 region is CASSLEQGAYTEAFF. The DNA of the CDR3 is TGTGCCAGCTCACTCGAACAGGGGGCGTACACTGAAGCTTTCTTT.

This sequence joins TRBV5-1 and TRBJ2-2; 8 nucleotides agree with TRBD2. The CDR3 has 15 amino acids. With 1 base clipped from V and 5 bases from J, the junction kept 4 bases outside the gene matches. Germline-derived CDR1 and CDR2 are SGHRS and YFSETQ. Here the CDR3 DNA reads TGCGCCAGCAGCTTGCAGCGGGGGACGACCGGGGAGCTGTTTTTT. Amino acid sequence: CASSLQRGTTGELFF.

V gene TRBV6-5 combines with J gene TRBJ2-3; 8 bases fit TRBD2. The CDR3 consists of 14 residues. The germline V gene encodes CDR1 MNHEY and CDR2 SVGAGI. V gave up 6 bases and J gave up 4 bases; unmatched junction bases: 6. The CDR3 region has the DNA TGTGCCAGCAGGACGGGCGGGGGGCCAGATACGCAGTATTTT. Translation gives CASRTGGGPDTQYF.

In this sample, this clone turned up once. This chain links TRBV5-1 with TRBJ2-3; 7 bases map to TRBD2. Germline trimming cut 4 bases from V and 2 bases from J; bases unmatched to any gene: 10. The CDR3 covers 16 residues. Germline loops: CDR1 SGHRS, CDR2 YFSETQ. The DNA of the CDR3 is TGCGCCAGCAGCCCGGTCGGGACTACTAACACAGATACGCAGTATTTT. It specifies CASSPVGTTNTDTQYF.

The rearrangement joins TRBV6-5 to TRBJ1-5; D uncertain. Trimming removed 0 bases at V and 3 bases at J, with 9 bases between. The length of the CDR3 is 15 residues. The germline V gene has CDR1 MNHEY and CDR2 SVGAGI. The DNA for the CDR3 is TGTGCCAGCAGTTACTCGGGCAACACCAATCAGCCCCAGCATTTT. Amino acid sequence: CASSYSGNTNQPQHF.

The chain joins TRBV2 to TRBJ1-5, with D uncertain. CDR1 is SNHLY, CDR2 FYNNEI, per germline. V dropped 3 bases and J dropped 4 bases, with 10 bases sitting between them. CDR3 length: 14 amino acids. CDR3 region: CASSEVPGNQPQHF. CDR3 bases: TGTGCCAGCAGTGAGGTGCCAGGTAATCAGCCCCAGCATTTT. Looking up the rest from reference TRBV2 and TRBJ1-5 gives the full variable domain: EPEVTQTPSHQVTQMGQEVILRCVPISNHLYFYWYRQILGQKVEFLVSFYNNEISEKSEIFDDQFSVERPDGSNFTLKIRSTKLEDSAMYFCASSEVPGNQPQHFGDGTRLSIL.

V gene TRBV18 combines with J gene TRBJ1-2; D is undetermined. The germline V gene encodes CDR1 KGHSH and CDR2 LQKENI. The CDR3 is 13 amino acids. V lost 3 bases to trimming and J lost 2 bases, with 7 bases between them. The chain's CDR3 is CASSPEGNYGYTF. CDR3 in DNA: TGTGCCAGCTCACCTGAAGGAAACTATGGCTACACCTTC.

The chain is built from TRBV30 and TRBJ1-4; D is ambiguous. CDR3 size: 15 residues. Deletions cut 4 bases from V and 7 bases from J, with 19 bases between. Germline V gene data show CDR1 as GTSNPN and CDR2 as SVGIG (reference sequence). CDR3 loop: CAWTQWGGLGEKLFF. CDR3 nucleotide sequence: TGTGCCTGGACCCAGTGGGGAGGGCTTGGTGAAAAACTGTTTTTT.

The chain joins TRBV7-2 to TRBJ2-3, with no clear D. The CDR3 has 13 amino acids. Germline loops: CDR1 SGHTA, CDR2 FQGNSA. V lost 4 bases and J 3 bases, leaving 8 bases between the germline ends. The CDR3: CASSSPPTDTQYF. The CDR3 bases are TGTGCCAGCAGCTCTCCACCGACAGATACGCAGTATTTT.

The chain uses TRBV7-3 and TRBJ2-5; 7 bases are shared with TRBD2. Unmatched junction bases numbered 9, after V lost 5 bases and J lost 3 bases. Germline CDR1 SGHTA, CDR2 FQGTGA. The CDR3 has 15 residues. This CDR3 is CASSPNLGGKETQYF. The CDR3 nucleotides are TGTGCCAGCAGCCCGAATCTGGGGGGGAAAGAGACCCAGTACTTC.

The V and J genes are TRBV29-1 and TRBJ2-5, with D possibly TRBD2 on 7 matching bases. The CDR3 consists of 14 residues. CDR1 is SQVTM and CDR2 is ANQGSEA in the germline V gene. V was pared by 6 bases and J by 2 bases, with 16 bases between. The CDR3 DNA follows: TGCAGCGTCCCCAGGGGCGGGGGTCAAGAGACCCAGTACTTC. Its protein is CSVPRGGGQETQYF.

The chain carries TRBV5-6 and TRBJ2-7, with a possible D match to TRBD1 (7 bases). The V gene's germline CDR1 is SGHDT and CDR2 YYEEEE. The CDR3 loop spans 16 amino acids. The germline V and J ends were trimmed by 3 bases and 4 bases, with 20 bases remaining between them. DNA for the CDR3: TGTGCCAGCAGCTCTAGGCCAGGGGGAGGACTATACGAGCAGTACTTC. Protein sequence: CASSSRPGGGLYEQYF.

The gene calls are TRBV7-2 and TRBJ2-1; D is perhaps TRBD2 (5 bases). The length of the CDR3 is 15 residues. V lost 5 bases to trimming and J lost 3 bases, with 14 bases between them. Germline V gene data show CDR1 as SGHTA and CDR2 as FQGNSA. CDR3 residues: CASSVSGARYNEQFF. CDR3 nucleotide sequence: TGTGCCAGCAGCGTCAGCGGTGCCCGCTACAATGAGCAGTTCTTC.

This rearrangement joins TRBV7-7 to TRBJ2-7, with D hard to call. Looked up from germline, CDR1 is SSHAT and CDR2 is FNYEAQ (reference sequence). With 1 base removed from V and 3 bases from J, the gap between germline ends came to 7 bases. The CDR3 covers 13 residues. The CDR3 sequence: CASSLGVNYEQYF. CDR3 bases: TGTGCCAGCAGCTTAGGGGTCAACTACGAGCAGTACTTC.

The chain is built from TRBV6-1 and TRBJ1-1; a possible D gene is TRBD1 (5 bases). This CDR3 is built from 16 residues. Germline V gene data show CDR1 as MNHNS and CDR2 as SASEGT. Trimming removed 1 base at V and 3 bases at J, with 15 bases between. This chain's CDR3 is CASSEGPRDYHTEAFF. The CDR3 DNA follows: TGTGCCAGCAGTGAAGGTCCCAGGGACTATCACACTGAAGCTTTCTTT.

The chain is built from TRBV2 and TRBJ2-3; D not certain. The CDR3 extends over 16 amino acids. The V gene's germline CDR1 is SNHLY and CDR2 FYNNEI. The V end lost 6 bases, the J end lost 2 bases, and 18 bases lay between the germline ends. The CDR3 sequence is CASRGERGTHTDTQYF. CDR3 sequence (DNA): TGTGCCAGCAGGGGTGAACGAGGTACACACACAGATACGCAGTATTTT. The entire variable domain, with the rest obtained from reference TRBV2 and TRBJ2-3, is as follows: EPEVTQTPSHQVTQMGQEVILRCVPISNHLYFYWYRQILGQKVEFLVSFYNNEISEKSEIFDDQFSVERPDGSNFTLKIRSTKLEDSAMYFCASRGERGTHTDTQYFGPGTRLTVL.

The chain employs TRBV13 and TRBJ2-1; the D gene is possibly TRBD1 (5 bases). Germline lookup yields CDR1 PRHDT and CDR2 FYEKMQ (reference sequence). This CDR3 has 14 residues. Trimming shortened V by 0 bases and J by 9 bases, and 12 bases separated the two germline ends. CDR3 bases: TGTGCCAGCAGCTTAGGCAGGGTGCCCGGTGAGCAGTTCTTC. This encodes CASSLGRVPGEQFF.

The chain uses TRBV6-5 and TRBJ1-5, with D possibly being TRBD1 (5 bases). There are 12 residues in the CDR3. Germline values: CDR1 MNHEY, CDR2 SVGAGI. Trimming pared 0 bases from V and 9 bases from J, leaving 6 bases between. Here the CDR3 reads CASSYSRGPQHF. Written as DNA, the CDR3 is TGTGCCAGCAGTTACTCAAGGGGGCCCCAGCATTTT.

The chain combines TRBV3-1 (or the pseudogene TRBV3-2) with TRBJ1-3; D is unresolved. The germline V gene encodes CDR1 LGHDT and CDR2 YNNKEL (reference sequence). The CDR3 covers 13 residues. V was shortened by 2 bases and J by 0 bases, with 2 bases between the two germline ends. CDR3 bases: TGTGCCAGCAGCCAAACCTCTGGAAACACCATATATTTT. Residues: CASSQTSGNTIYF.